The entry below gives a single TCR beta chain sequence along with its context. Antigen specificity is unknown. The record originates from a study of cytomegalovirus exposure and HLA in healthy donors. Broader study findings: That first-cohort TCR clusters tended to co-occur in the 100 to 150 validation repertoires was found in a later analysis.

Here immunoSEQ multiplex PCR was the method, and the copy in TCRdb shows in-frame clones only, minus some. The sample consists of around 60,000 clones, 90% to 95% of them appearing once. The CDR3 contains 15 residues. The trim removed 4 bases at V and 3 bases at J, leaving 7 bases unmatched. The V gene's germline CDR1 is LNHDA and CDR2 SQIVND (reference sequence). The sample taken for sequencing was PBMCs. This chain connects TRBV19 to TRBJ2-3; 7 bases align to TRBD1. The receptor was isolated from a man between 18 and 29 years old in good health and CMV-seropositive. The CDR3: CASSTTGFGTDTQYF. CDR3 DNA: TGTGCCAGTAGTACGACAGGGTTTGGGACAGATACGCAGTATTTT.